These T cell receptor beta chains were read from a single sample in a study of response to subunit inactivated influenza vaccine. TCRdb re-derived calls from the RT-PCR reads in MiXCR, one entry per CDR3 protein. The repertoire includes about 190,000 distinct CDR3 sequences, around 14% of them detected once, and roughly 24% sits in the top ten. The source was CD8+ T cells sorted from PBMCs, collected 5 days after vaccination. All receptors come from a man between 50 and 59 years old who received an inactivated influenza vaccine. The CDR3 runs from the conserved cysteine through the conserved F or W. The D gene is left open where the match is weak. Clone size is shown for a subset of rows, as once, few, many or a class of expanded clone.

size,V,J,D,CDR3,DNA
few,TRBV28,TRBJ1-4,TRBD1,CASSFRYRGGEKLFF,TGTGCCAGCAGTTTCCGGTACAGGGGTGGGGAAAAACTGTTTTTT
-,TRBV20-1,TRBJ2-7,-,CSASGSPRAAKAEIYEQYF,TGCAGTGCTAGTGGGTCCCCCCGAGCGGCCAAGGCTGAAATCTACGAGCAGTACTTC
-,TRBV7-6,TRBJ1-1,TRBD1,CASSLGTGGDTEAFF,TGTGCCAGCAGCTTAGGGACAGGGGGGGACACTGAAGCTTTCTTT
few,TRBV6-2/TRBV6-3,TRBJ2-7,-,CASSYSPKTATYEQYF,TGTGCCAGCAGTTACTCACCGAAGACAGCCACCTACGAGCAGTACTTC
few,TRBV19,TRBJ1-1,-,CASSMYRNTEAFF,TGTGCCAGTAGTATGTACAGGAACACTGAAGCTTTCTTT
-,TRBV20-1,TRBJ2-3,-,CSATSLATSTDTQYF,TGCAGTGCCACCTCCCTAGCGACTAGCACAGATACGCAGTATTTT
once,TRBV27,TRBJ2-1,TRBD2,CASSPSGYYNEQFF,TGTGCCAGCAGCCCTAGCGGATACTACAATGAGCAGTTCTTC
-,TRBV29-1,TRBJ1-4,-,CSVATGANEKLFF,TGCAGCGTCGCTACGGGTGCGAACGAAAAACTGTTTTTT
few,TRBV2,TRBJ2-7,-,CAVTIQGSPYEQYF,TGTGCCGTCACCATACAGGGATCCCCCTACGAGCAGTACTTC
few,TRBV10-2,TRBJ2-5,TRBD2,CASTRLAGGSETQYF,TGCGCCAGCACAAGACTAGCGGGGGGGTCGGAGACCCAGTACTTC
many,TRBV2,TRBJ2-4,TRBD1,CASRLTGVGAKNIQYF,TGTGCCAGCAGGTTAACAGGGGTAGGAGCCAAAAACATTCAGTACTTC
-,TRBV20-1,TRBJ2-7,TRBD1,CSARTGQSYEQYF,TGCAGTGCCAGAACGGGACAGTCCTACGAGCAGTACTTC
many,TRBV3-1,TRBJ2-5,-,CASSQDWSLEETQYF,TGTGCCAGCAGCCAAGATTGGTCCTTAGAAGAGACCCAGTACTTC
few,TRBV27,TRBJ2-7,TRBD2,CASSPGGVNYEQYF,TGTGCCAGCAGCCCCGGGGGGGTAAACTACGAGCAGTACTTC
-,TRBV11-2,TRBJ2-3,TRBD2,CASSPRGAGADTQYF,TGTGCCAGCAGCCCTCGAGGCGCGGGGGCAGATACGCAGTATTTT
few,TRBV7-2,TRBJ2-1,TRBD1,CASSLGQATYNEQFF,TGTGCCAGCAGCTTGGGACAGGCTACCTACAATGAGCAGTTCTTC
-,TRBV12-3/TRBV12-4,TRBJ2-7,TRBD1,CASSPGTGNNEQYF,TGTGCCAGCAGCCCCGGGACAGGGAACAACGAGCAGTACTTC
few,TRBV10-3,TRBJ1-2,-,CAISEPGLEGLLDGYTF,TGTGCCATCAGTGAGCCCGGCCTGGAAGGCCTTTTGGATGGCTACACCTTC
few,TRBV2,TRBJ2-1,-,CASSDGATPYNEQFF,TGTGCCAGCAGTGATGGGGCAACCCCCTACAATGAGCAGTTCTTC
-,TRBV4-1,TRBJ2-3,TRBD2,CASSQDPRGAMVADTQYF,TGCGCCAGCAGCCAAGATCCGCGGGGGGCGATGGTAGCAGATACGCAGTATTTT
few,TRBV12-3/TRBV12-4,TRBJ1-5,-,CASSGGTLPNQPQHF,TGTGCCAGCAGTGGAGGGACACTCCCAAATCAGCCCCAGCATTTT
few,TRBV2,TRBJ2-7,TRBD2,CASRRLAGPLYEQYF,TGTGCCAGCAGGAGACTAGCGGGGCCACTCTACGAGCAGTACTTC
-,TRBV7-8,TRBJ2-2,TRBD1,CASSLEQGLNTGELFF,TGTGCCAGCAGCTTAGAACAGGGGTTGAACACCGGGGAGCTGTTTTTT
few,TRBV7-9,TRBJ1-5,-,CASTPTREGQPQHF,TGTGCCAGCACCCCGACGAGGGAGGGTCAGCCCCAGCATTTT
few,TRBV30,TRBJ2-1,TRBD2,CAWGLGTSGRADEQFF,TGTGCCTGGGGGTTAGGGACTAGCGGGAGGGCCGATGAGCAGTTCTTC
many,TRBV29-1,TRBJ2-3,-,CSVEWVGAGTDTQYF,TGCAGCGTTGAATGGGTGGGAGCGGGCACAGATACGCAGTATTTT
few,TRBV7-9,TRBJ2-7,-,CASSPEGEDEQYF,TGTGCCAGCAGCCCGGAGGGGGAAGACGAGCAGTACTTC
-,TRBV20-1,TRBJ2-7,TRBD2,CSARDRSGGRMLEQYF,TGCAGTGCTAGAGATCGGAGCGGGGGCCGAATGTTAGAGCAGTACTTC
-,TRBV7-9,TRBJ2-1,TRBD1,CASSLRGQNFLNEQFF,TGTGCCAGCAGCTTACGGGGACAGAATTTTTTGAATGAGCAGTTCTTC
many,TRBV20-1,TRBJ2-7,TRBD2,CSATGTSGSNAREQYF,TGCAGTGCTACCGGGACTAGCGGGAGCAATGCTCGGGAGCAGTACTTC
-,TRBV20-1,TRBJ2-3,TRBD2,CSAAERETLDTQYF,TGCAGTGCGGCGGAGCGGGAGACGCTAGATACGCAGTATTTT
-,TRBV28,TRBJ2-1,TRBD1,CATTRDRIIDEQFF,TGTGCCACCACCCGGGACAGGATTATCGATGAGCAGTTCTTC
-,TRBV19,TRBJ2-1,-,CASSIVQGHVGEQFF,TGTGCCAGTAGTATAGTTCAGGGCCACGTTGGTGAGCAGTTCTTC
-,TRBV20-1,TRBJ2-7,-,CSARDRYGAYEQYF,TGCAGTGCTAGAGATCGGTACGGAGCCTACGAGCAGTACTTC
few,TRBV28,TRBJ1-5,-,CASSFDRRSNQPQHF,TGTGCCAGCAGTTTCGACAGGCGTAGCAATCAGCCCCAGCATTTT
-,TRBV20-1,TRBJ2-4,-,CSARGRLIAKNIQYF,TGCAGTGCTAGAGGCAGGTTGATAGCCAAAAACATTCAGTACTTC
many,TRBV10-2,TRBJ2-2,-,CASRTGATGELFF,TGCGCCAGCAGGACGGGGGCTACCGGGGAGCTGTTTTTT
few,TRBV4-3,TRBJ1-1,-,CASSQIPDMNTEAFF,TGCGCCAGCAGCCAGATCCCAGATATGAACACTGAAGCTTTCTTT
-,TRBV7-8,TRBJ2-7,-,CASSPFGGSYEQYF,TGTGCCAGCAGCCCATTCGGTGGGTCCTACGAGCAGTACTTC
-,TRBV7-6,TRBJ2-1,TRBD2,CASSPHWASGSVPTIRQFF,TGTGCCAGCAGCCCCCATTGGGCTAGCGGGAGTGTACCTACAATAAGGCAGTTCTTC
-,TRBV5-6,TRBJ2-1,-,CASSGSAVVDEQFF,TGTGCCAGCAGCGGGTCGGCAGTAGTCGATGAGCAGTTCTTC
-,TRBV3-1,TRBJ2-7,-,CASSQVVYEQYF,TGTGCCAGCAGCCAAGTGGTCTACGAGCAGTACTTC
many,TRBV2,TRBJ2-1,TRBD1,CASSERAGTGGADEQFF,TGTGCCAGCAGTGAACGGGCCGGGACAGGGGGCGCGGATGAGCAGTTCTTC
many,TRBV7-8,TRBJ2-7,-,CASSSTEGAQDEQYF,TGTGCCAGCAGCTCTACCGAAGGGGCGCAGGACGAGCAGTACTTC
few,TRBV7-9,TRBJ2-5,-,CASSSNGAFREETQYF,TGTGCCAGCAGCTCGAACGGGGCGTTCAGGGAAGAGACCCAGTACTTC
-,TRBV19,TRBJ2-1,-,CASRLLAEQFF,TGTGCCAGTAGGCTGCTGGCTGAGCAGTTCTTC
-,TRBV29-1,TRBJ2-7,TRBD1,CSVRHGQGDYEQYF,TGCAGCGTCAGGCACGGACAGGGTGACTACGAGCAGTACTTC
-,TRBV15,TRBJ2-5,-,CATSRVDGGAQETQYF,TGTGCCACCAGCAGAGTGGATGGCGGGGCCCAAGAGACCCAGTACTTC
-,TRBV7-2,TRBJ2-1,-,CASNGPNEQFF,TGTGCCAGCAACGGTCCCAATGAGCAGTTCTTC
few,TRBV6-2/TRBV6-3,TRBJ2-2,-,CASRGWKTGELFF,TGTGCCAGCAGGGGATGGAAGACCGGGGAGCTGTTTTTT
few,TRBV7-3,TRBJ1-1,-,CASSLTGGGAGEAFF,TGTGCCAGCAGCTTAACTGGCGGGGGGGCCGGGGAAGCTTTCTTT
-,TRBV4-3,TRBJ2-7,TRBD2,CASSQDRGGFYEQYF,TGCGCCAGCAGCCAAGATCGGGGGGGATTCTACGAGCAGTACTTC
few,TRBV28,TRBJ1-2,-,CASTPTGYGYTF,TGTGCCAGCACCCCTACGGGTTATGGCTACACCTTC
-,TRBV6-1,TRBJ2-7,TRBD2,CASRESGRPYEQYF,TGTGCCAGCAGGGAGAGCGGGAGGCCCTACGAGCAGTACTTC
few,TRBV7-9,TRBJ1-2,TRBD1,CASNPGGNYGYTF,TGTGCCAGCAACCCAGGGGGAAACTATGGCTACACCTTC
-,TRBV7-6,TRBJ2-5,-,CASSLGGGGQETQYF,TGTGCCAGCAGCTTAGGGGGTGGGGGCCAAGAGACCCAGTACTTC
-,TRBV20-1,TRBJ2-1,TRBD2,CSARDPGTSGSDEQFF,TGCAGTGCTAGAGATCCCGGGACTAGCGGGAGCGATGAGCAGTTCTTC